The 17 T cell receptor beta chains reported below all come from one sample, sequenced in a study of T-cell reconstitution after alpha-beta-depleted transplantation in children. A TCRbeta library incorporating unique molecular identifiers was prepared. One entry per CDR3 protein results from TCRdb running MiXCR on the PCR reads. The sample has a few hundred thousand distinct CDR3 sequences; around 27% are singletons. The sample here was PBMCs, taken before TCRalphabeta/CD19-depleted stem cell transplant. The receptors were sampled from a boy under two years old with Wiskott-Aldrich syndrome, due to receive a stem cell transplant.

V gene TRBV9 combines with J gene TRBJ2-7; D ambiguous. The V end was cut by 0 bases, the J end by 0 bases, with 10 bases between. This CDR3 contains 15 residues. Germline-derived CDR1 and CDR2 are SGDLS and YYNGEE. The CDR3 loop is CASSVDGSISYEQYF. The CDR3 region has the DNA TGTGCCAGCAGCGTAGATGGCTCTATCTCCTACGAGCAGTACTTC.

CDR3 loop: CSARGLAVNNEQFF. The CDR3 coding sequence is TGCAGTGCTAGAGGACTAGCGGTAAACAATGAGCAGTTCTTC. This chain connects TRBV20-1 to TRBJ2-1, with 9 nucleotides matching TRBD2. The germline gives CDR1 DFQATT, CDR2 SNEGSKA (reference sequence). Trimming removed 1 base from V and 5 bases from J; junction bases left unmatched: 3. The CDR3 is 14 residues long.

CDR3 in DNA: TGCGCCAGCAGCTTGGTGGGGATGAACTATGGCTACACCTTC. Residues: CASSLVGMNYGYTF. This sequence joins TRBV5-1 and TRBJ1-2; unclear D gene. Germline loops: CDR1 SGHRS, CDR2 YFSETQ. The ends were cut back, 0 bases at V and 2 bases at J, with 8 bases in the middle. The CDR3 is made up of 14 amino acids.

This chain uses TRBV5-1 with TRBJ2-3; D is perhaps TRBD2 (6 bases). Germline values: CDR1 SGHRS, CDR2 YFSETQ. The CDR3 covers 16 residues. Trimming removed 0 bases from V and 4 bases from J, with 15 bases in between. The CDR3 bases are TGCGCCAGCAGCTTGGCGGGACTCCCCACCCCAGATACGCAGTATTTT. Encoded protein: CASSLAGLPTPDTQYF.

The rearrangement joins TRBV30 to TRBJ2-1; 7 bases agree with TRBD2. CDR1 is GTSNPN and CDR2 is SVGIG in the germline V gene (reference sequence). J was trimmed by 6 bases and V by 0 bases; bases with no gene match: 8. This CDR3 region has 15 residues. CDR3 DNA: TGTGCCTGGAGTGTAGTGGCTAGCGGTACCAATGAGCAGTTCTTC. This encodes CAWSVVASGTNEQFF.

This clonotype has a handful of counts. The chain carries TRBV20-1 and TRBJ2-1; 8 bases agree with TRBD2. This CDR3 comprises 13 residues. Germline CDR1 and CDR2: DFQATT and SNEGSKA (reference sequence). The V segment lost 3 bases and the J segment 9 bases; nucleotides outside the gene matches: 7. DNA for the CDR3: TGCAGTGCTAGGGATTCCAGCGGGAGTGAGCAGTTCTTC. Encoded protein: CSARDSSGSEQFF.

This clonotype was seen a few times. The rearrangement uses TRBV28 and TRBJ1-5; 8 bases match TRBD1. Germline-derived CDR1 and CDR2 are MDHEN and SYDVKM. The CDR3 covers 15 residues. J gave up 4 bases and V 5 bases, and 7 bases lay outside the gene matches. The CDR3 DNA reads as TGTGCCAGCAGTGGACAGGGACCTGGGAATCAGCCCCAGCATTTT. It yields the protein CASSGQGPGNQPQHF.

V gene TRBV5-1 combines with J gene TRBJ2-2; TRBD1 is a possible D gene (6 bases). This CDR3 spans 17 amino acids. The germline V gene has CDR1 SGHRS and CDR2 YFSETQ. V shed 4 bases and J shed 4 bases, with 20 bases lying between them. The CDR3: CASSPNHRVRSTGELFF. CDR3 DNA sequence: TGCGCCAGCAGCCCCAACCACAGGGTTAGGAGCACCGGGGAGCTGTTTTTT.

The chain is built from TRBV28 and TRBJ1-6; 8 bases agree with TRBD1. CDR3 size: 17 residues. Germline V gives CDR1 MDHEN, CDR2 SYDVKM. The junction had 10 bases not matched to a gene; V was cut back by 2 bases and J by 7 bases. This CDR3 is CASSLPQGAGWNSPLHF. In nucleotides, the CDR3 is TGTGCCAGCAGTTTACCTCAGGGGGCAGGATGGAATTCACCCCTCCACTTT.

The chain is built from TRBV20-1 and TRBJ2-1; D not certain. Germline V lookup: CDR1 DFQATT, CDR2 SNEGSKA (reference sequence). There are 15 residues in the CDR3. With 4 bases removed from V and 2 bases from J, the gap between germline ends came to 15 bases. The CDR3 DNA reads TGCAGTGCTACCCAAACTCGCCTTACCTACAATGAGCAGTTCTTC. This encodes CSATQTRLTYNEQFF.

CDR3 residues: CSARMGTQYF. The CDR3 DNA reads TGCAGTGCTAGAATGGGGACGCAGTATTTT. This rearrangement joins TRBV20-1 to TRBJ2-3; D remains unclear. Trimming took off 2 bases at V and 9 bases at J, with 6 bases between the two ends. This CDR3 region has 10 residues. The germline CDR1 and CDR2 sequences are DFQATT and SNEGSKA (reference sequence).

The chain uses TRBV5-1 and TRBJ2-1, with 12 bases fitting TRBD2. Germline V gene sequence: CDR1 SGHRS, CDR2 YFSETQ. CDR3 length equals 20 residues. Unmatched junction bases numbered 14, after V lost 0 bases and J lost 4 bases. The DNA of the CDR3 is TGCGCCAGCAGCTTGGCCTTAGTAGCTAGCGGGAGGGCCGGGTACAATGAGCAGTTCTTC. It codes for CASSLALVASGRAGYNEQFF.

The V call is TRBV7-8, the J call TRBJ2-3, with 14 bases lining up with TRBD2. The CDR3 runs to 17 residues. Germline V gene data show CDR1 as SGHVS and CDR2 as FQNEAQ. The trim removed 5 bases at V and 3 bases at J, leaving 7 bases unmatched. The CDR3 region is CASSRLAGGVETDTQYF. DNA of the CDR3: TGTGCCAGCAGCCGACTAGCGGGAGGGGTTGAAACAGATACGCAGTATTTT.

A few counts support this clonotype. The chain joins TRBV5-1 to TRBJ2-5, with D perhaps matching TRBD2 (6 bases). V lost 2 bases and J 5 bases, leaving 19 bases between the germline ends. Germline lookup yields CDR1 SGHRS and CDR2 YFSETQ. CDR3 length equals 16 residues. The DNA of the CDR3 is TGCGCCAGCAGCTTCGGTTCCGGGGGAGAGTTGGAGACCCAGTACTTC. Residues: CASSFGSGGELETQYF.

This rearrangement joins TRBV28 to TRBJ1-2; D is undetermined. CDR1 is MDHEN, CDR2 SYDVKM, per germline. The CDR3 runs to 12 residues. V lost 7 bases and J 8 bases, leaving 14 bases between the germline ends. Written as DNA, the CDR3 is TGTGCCAGCAAGGGATTAGGTTTAGGCTACACCTTC. Translation gives CASKGLGLGYTF.

This clonotype turned up a few times. This sequence joins TRBV2 and TRBJ2-1; unclear D gene. Germline CDR1 reads SNHLY; CDR2 reads FYNNEI. The CDR3 spans 12 residues. V was cut by 4 bases and J by 15 bases, with 16 bases left in between. The CDR3 loop is CASSVTEYVRFF. CDR3 DNA: TGTGCCAGCAGTGTAACTGAATATGTCCGGTTCTTC.

This chain joins TRBV4-1 and TRBJ2-6; 14 positions agree with TRBD2. From germline, CDR1 is MGHRA and CDR2 YSYEKL. The CDR3 contains 19 residues. The V segment lost 4 bases and the J segment 1 base; nucleotides outside the gene matches: 6. Here the CDR3 reads CASSPRLAGGDSGANVLTF. The CDR3 nucleotides are TGCGCCAGCAGCCCCCGACTAGCGGGAGGGGATTCTGGGGCCAACGTCCTGACTTTC.